Shown below are 32 T cell receptor beta chains from a single sample sequenced in a study of T cells in narcolepsy (dated by TCRdb to 2017 to 2018). Library method: the immunoSEQ multiplex PCR assay. TCRdb limited this immuneACCESS table to in-frame rearrangements with V and J called. A share of clones is missing; checked studies link under half to unresolved V genes, and the rest is unexplained. Present in this sample are tens of thousands of clones, roughly 85% of which were seen just once. The ten largest clonotypes hold under 1.5% of the sample. The sequencing sample was made of CD45RA- memory CD4+ T cells from PBMCs. The sample's cell subset or site label is to be understood as: memory T cells sorted ex vivo from peripheral blood. These receptors all come from a human donor with narcolepsy.

The rearrangement uses TRBV11-1 and TRBJ1-4; 8 bases map to TRBD1. From germline, CDR1 is SGHAT and CDR2 FQDESV (reference sequence). The CDR3 sequence is 14 residues long. Trimming at V came to 5 bases and at J to 6 bases, leaving 5 bases not matched to a gene. CDR3 sequence: CASSNGQGDEKLFF. The CDR3 bases are TGTGCCAGCAGCAATGGACAGGGTGATGAAAAACTGTTTTTT. Together with reference TRBV11-1 and TRBJ1-4, the CDR3 gives the full variable domain: EAEVAQSPRYKITEKSQAVAFWCDPISGHATLYWYRQILGQGPELLVQFQDESVVDDSQLPKDRFSAERLKGVDSTLKIQPAELGDSAMYLCASSNGQGDEKLFFGSGTQLSVL.

The chain has TRBV4-2 and TRBJ2-2, with 8 bases that match TRBD1. The CDR3 is made up of 15 amino acids. Germline CDR1 is LGHNA and CDR2 is YNFKEQ. The junction had 4 bases not matched to a gene; V was cut back by 4 bases and J by 3 bases. The CDR3 loop is CASSLSGQDTGELFF. The CDR3 region has the DNA TGTGCCAGCAGCCTCTCGGGACAGGACACCGGGGAGCTGTTTTTT.

The J gene is TRBJ2-1, the V gene TRBV6-7; TRBD2 agrees at 10 bases. TRBV6-7 is identified as an open reading frame with a role that is uncertain. With V trimmed by 2 bases and J by 3 bases, 10 bases remained unmatched. The length of the CDR3 is 18 residues. The CDR3 coding sequence is TGTGCCAGCAGTTACAGGCTAGCGGGAGATTTCGGCTACAATGAGCAGTTCTTC. Protein sequence: CASSYRLAGDFGYNEQFF.

J is TRBJ2-5 and V is TRBV7-9; maybe TRBD1 (7 bases). This CDR3 has 16 residues. V shed 5 bases and J shed 5 bases, with 21 bases lying between them. Germline V gene sequence: CDR1 SEHNR, CDR2 FQNEAQ (reference sequence). The CDR3 DNA is TGTGCCAGCAGCCCCAGGGGGGCCCGGGACCGGGAGACCCAGTACTTC. Translation gives CASSPRGARDRETQYF.

The rearrangement joins TRBV11-3 to TRBJ2-3, with 9 bases that match TRBD2. The V gene end was trimmed by 5 bases and the J gene end by 6 bases; junction bases not matched to a gene: 6. Germline CDR1 reads SGHNT; CDR2 reads YENEEA. The CDR3 spans 14 residues. CDR3 in DNA: TGTGCCAGCAGCACAGGACTAGCGCGGGATACGCAGTATTTT. Translation gives CASSTGLARDTQYF.

This chain joins TRBV11-2 and TRBJ2-1; D remains ambiguous. The CDR3 extends over 14 amino acids. Germline CDR1 SGHAT, CDR2 FQNNGV. The V and J ends lost 1 base and 9 bases respectively, with 13 bases between them. The CDR3 is CASSLVGSQAEQFF. The CDR3 DNA reads TGTGCCAGCAGCTTAGTGGGCAGTCAGGCTGAGCAGTTCTTC.

V usage is TRBV9 and J usage is TRBJ1-3, with D possibly being TRBD1 (6 bases). From germline, CDR1 is SGDLS and CDR2 YYNGEE. The CDR3 length is 15 residues. The V gene lost 0 bases and the J gene lost 3 bases, with 10 bases spanning the gap. CDR3 sequence reads: CASSVAGVYGNTIYF. DNA of the CDR3: TGTGCCAGCAGCGTAGCAGGGGTATATGGAAACACCATATATTTT.

The chain joins TRBV6-1 to TRBJ1-1, with D possibly being TRBD1 (5 bases). There are 12 residues in the CDR3. The germline V gene encodes CDR1 MNHNS and CDR2 SASEGT. Deletions cut 7 bases from V and 7 bases from J, with 13 bases between. The CDR3 protein is CASNGRQFEAFF. The CDR3 coding sequence is TGTGCCAGCAATGGTAGACAGTTTGAAGCTTTCTTT.

CDR3 loop: CASSVGGRALGEQFF. In DNA form, the CDR3 reads TGTGCCAGCAGCGTAGGCGGGAGGGCCCTGGGTGAGCAGTTCTTC. This chain joins TRBV9 and TRBJ2-1, with 9 bases aligning to TRBD2. J was trimmed by 9 bases and V by 0 bases; bases with no gene match: 7. The length of the CDR3 is 15 residues. Germline CDR1 reads SGDLS; CDR2 reads YYNGEE.

The chain recombines TRBV5-1 with TRBJ2-7; 8 nucleotides agree with TRBD2. Per germline, CDR1 SGHRS and CDR2 YFSETQ. The CDR3 sequence is 14 residues long. Trimming cost V 6 bases and J 2 bases; bases outside gene matches: 7. The CDR3 coding sequence is TGCGCCAGCACGGCCGGGGGGGGCCCCTACGAGCAGTACTTC. Its protein product is CASTAGGGPYEQYF.

Notes on this clone: Other nucleotide sequences in the sample specify the same CDR3. This chain links TRBV27 with TRBJ1-3; 10 nucleotides agree with TRBD1. Trimming removed 6 bases from V and 4 bases from J; junction bases left unmatched: 0. Germline CDR1 is MNHEY and CDR2 is SMNVEV (reference sequence). This CDR3 comprises 13 residues. The CDR3 region has the DNA TGTGCCAGCAGGGGACAGGGGGGAAACACCATATATTTT. Translation: CASRGQGGNTIYF.

The chain joins TRBV19 to TRBJ1-2; TRBD1 agrees at 7 bases. The CDR3 runs to 14 residues. J was trimmed by 4 bases and V by 3 bases; bases with no gene match: 5. The germline CDR1 and CDR2 sequences are LNHDA and SQIVND (reference sequence). CDR3 sequence reads: CASSIGGQIYGYTF. CDR3 sequence (DNA): TGTGCCAGTAGTATTGGGGGACAGATCTATGGCTACACCTTC. Full variable domain (remainder filled in from reference TRBV19 and TRBJ1-2): DGGITQSPKYLFRKEGQNVTLSCEQNLNHDAMYWYRQDPGQGLRLIYYSQIVNDFQKGDIAEGYSVSREKKESFPLTVTSAQKNPTAFYLCASSIGGQIYGYTFGSGTRLTVV.

This clone was counted only a few times. The V call is TRBV6-1, the J call TRBJ1-1, with 7 bases aligning to TRBD1. There are 14 residues in the CDR3. The germline V gene encodes CDR1 MNHNS and CDR2 SASEGT. V dropped 6 bases and J dropped 5; count of bases not matched to a gene: 9. The CDR3 nucleotides read TGTGCCAGCAGCGAGTTGACAGGGAAAACTGAAGCTTTCTTT. Translating gives CASSELTGKTEAFF.

The chain links TRBV2 to TRBJ2-1; 11 nucleotides align to TRBD2. The CDR3 runs to 15 residues. Germline V gives CDR1 SNHLY, CDR2 FYNNEI. Losses at the gene ends were 4 bases for V and 8 bases for J; bases not matched to a gene: 7. In DNA, the CDR3 is TGTGCCAGCAGTGCGAACCTAGCGGGAGGCGATGAGCAGTTCTTC. Protein product: CASSANLAGGDEQFF.

V and J are TRBV28 and TRBJ2-5, with TRBD2 matching over 7 bases. This CDR3 spans 14 amino acids. CDR1 and CDR2 (germline): MDHEN, SYDVKM. Trimming took 4 bases from V and 4 from J; bases not matched to a gene: 6. The CDR3 DNA sequence: TGTGCCAGCAGTTCTAGCGGAAAAGCAGAGACCCAGTACTTC. The encoded protein is CASSSSGKAETQYF.

The V gene is TRBV10-3, the J gene TRBJ1-1; possibly TRBD1 for D (6 bases). The germline gives CDR1 ENHRY, CDR2 SYGVKD. The CDR3 loop spans 17 amino acids. The V end was cut by 6 bases, the J end by 2 bases, with 22 bases between. CDR3: CAIREGQGPIINTEAFF. The CDR3 nucleotides are TGTGCCATCAGGGAGGGGCAGGGGCCAATAATAAACACTGAAGCTTTCTTT.

This chain links TRBV5-1 with TRBJ2-1; 8 nucleotides align to TRBD2. The CDR3 has 16 residues. V lost 1 base and J lost 1; bases outside the gene matches: 4. The germline V gene has CDR1 SGHRS and CDR2 YFSETQ. CDR3 sequence reads: CASSLLGGRSYNEQFF. CDR3 bases: TGCGCCAGCAGCTTGTTGGGCGGGAGGTCCTACAATGAGCAGTTCTTC.

The CDR3 region is CSAQNQETQYF. The CDR3 DNA sequence: TGCAGTGCCCAAAACCAAGAGACCCAGTACTTC. V and J are TRBV20-1 and TRBJ2-5; D is uncertain. The length of the CDR3 is 11 residues. From germline, CDR1 is DFQATT and CDR2 SNEGSKA (reference sequence). V was pared by 6 bases and J by 0 bases, with 5 bases between.

The J gene is TRBJ2-1, the V gene TRBV27, with 8 nucleotides matching TRBD2. The CDR3 is 17 residues long. Germline V CDR1 and CDR2: MNHEY, SMNVEV (reference sequence). The trim removed 0 bases at V and 6 bases at J, leaving 10 bases unmatched. CDR3 nucleotides: TGTGCCAGCAGTTTATCCCACTTTGCTGGGACTAGCAATGAGCAGTTCTTC. Protein product: CASSLSHFAGTSNEQFF.

The chain is built from TRBV7-3 and TRBJ2-1; 7 bases map to TRBD2. With V trimmed by 3 bases and J by 6 bases, 5 bases remained unmatched. CDR1 and CDR2 (germline): SGHTA, FQGTGA. This CDR3 has 14 residues. The CDR3 DNA follows: TGTGCCAGCAGCTTGACGGGACTATCCAATGAGCAGTTCTTC. Protein: CASSLTGLSNEQFF.

V and J are TRBV19 and TRBJ1-6; 8 bases line up with TRBD1. V lost 3 bases and J lost 5; bases outside the gene matches: 12. There are 18 residues in the CDR3. Germline assignment: CDR1 LNHDA and CDR2 SQIVND (reference sequence). Here the CDR3 DNA reads TGTGCCAGTAGTATGGACAGGGTAACCACCGCGGATAATTCACCCCTCCACTTT. Translation gives CASSMDRVTTADNSPLHF.

The V and J genes are TRBV30 and TRBJ1-2; possible D gene TRBD1, 6 bases. Per germline, CDR1 GTSNPN and CDR2 SVGIG (reference sequence). The germline V and J ends were trimmed by 2 bases and 0 bases, with 13 bases remaining between them. This CDR3 is 15 amino acids long. CDR3 sequence: CAWSSNRVANYGYTF. CDR3 in DNA: TGTGCCTGGAGTTCAAACAGGGTAGCTAACTATGGCTACACCTTC.

The J gene is TRBJ2-7, the V gene TRBV12-1; the DNA was not compared with TRBD2, the D call given in the table. TRBV12-1 is a listed pseudogene. This CDR3 has 16 residues. The CDR3 here is CASSFGTSRSSYEQYF. In nucleotides, the CDR3 is TGTGCCAGCAGCTTTGGGACTTCCAGGAGCTCCTACGAGCAGTACTTC.

The chain joins TRBV11-3 to TRBJ2-1; TRBD2 aligns across 10 bases. The CDR3 has 12 residues. With 4 bases clipped from V and 10 bases from J, the junction kept 1 base outside the gene matches. CDR1 and CDR2 from the germline V gene are SGHNT and YENEEA. The CDR3 DNA follows: TGTGCCAGCAGCTGGGGACTAGCGGAGCAGTTCTTC. Residues: CASSWGLAEQFF. The complete variable domain, with remaining parts taken from reference TRBV11-3 and TRBJ2-1, reads EAGVVQSPRYKIIEKKQPVAFWCNPISGHNTLYWYLQNLGQGPELLIRYENEEAVDDSQLPKDRFSAERLKGVDSTLKIQPAELGDSAVYLCASSWGLAEQFFGPGTRLTVL.

V and J are TRBV7-3 and TRBJ1-3; tentative D call: TRBD1 (6 bases). The CDR3 runs 16 residues. The V gene's germline CDR1 is SGHTA and CDR2 FQGTGA. V was pared by 5 bases and J by 0 bases, with 14 bases between. The DNA for the CDR3 is TGTGCCAGCAGCACGGACAGTCCGGGCTCTGGAAACACCATATATTTT. Translating it yields CASSTDSPGSGNTIYF.

The gene calls are TRBV28 and TRBJ2-7; 7 positions match TRBD1. The CDR3 consists of 16 residues. Germline-derived CDR1 and CDR2 are MDHEN and SYDVKM. The V gene end was trimmed by 5 bases and the J gene end by 2 bases; junction bases not matched to a gene: 12. CDR3 amino acids: CASSPHLGQEAYEQYF. The CDR3 region has the DNA TGTGCCAGCAGTCCCCATCTTGGACAGGAGGCCTACGAGCAGTACTTC.

V gene TRBV11-3 combines with J gene TRBJ2-2; D is perhaps TRBD2 (5 bases). V lost 5 bases and J 5 bases, leaving 12 bases between the germline ends. CDR1 is SGHNT and CDR2 is YENEEA in the germline V gene. The CDR3 is made up of 14 amino acids. This CDR3 is CASSVKLGTGELFF. CDR3 coding DNA: TGTGCCAGCAGCGTTAAACTAGGGACCGGGGAGCTGTTTTTT.

The rearrangement links TRBV11-1 to TRBJ2-3, with TRBD2 as a possible D gene (6 bases). Germline V gene lookup returns CDR1 SGHAT and CDR2 FQDESV (reference sequence). This CDR3 region has 16 residues. The germline V and J ends were trimmed by 3 bases and 4 bases, with 17 bases remaining between them. The CDR3 loop reads CASSFAVGGLADTQYF. CDR3 sequence (DNA): TGTGCCAGCAGCTTTGCCGTGGGGGGATTGGCAGATACGCAGTATTTT.

CDR3 loop: CASSEAGKQGEAFF. CDR3 in DNA: TGTGCCAGCAGTGAAGCTGGGAAGCAGGGAGAAGCTTTCTTT. The gene calls are TRBV6-1 and TRBJ1-1; D is perhaps TRBD1 (5 bases). The germline CDR1 and CDR2 sequences are MNHNS and SASEGT. The CDR3 is made up of 14 amino acids. Trimming took 0 bases from V and 8 from J, leaving 13 bases between them.

The J gene is TRBJ2-2, the V gene TRBV18; tentatively, D is TRBD1 (5 bases). The V gene lost 3 bases and the J gene lost 7 bases, with 15 bases spanning the gap. CDR1 is KGHSH, CDR2 LQKENI, per germline. The CDR3 runs to 15 residues. CDR3 bases: TGTGCCAGCTCACCCCCGGCAGGGCCGGACGGGGAGCTGTTTTTT. Translated, it gives CASSPPAGPDGELFF.

This chain connects TRBV5-1 to TRBJ1-1; tentative D call: TRBD1 (6 bases). CDR1 is SGHRS and CDR2 is YFSETQ in the germline V gene. This CDR3 region has 13 residues. Deletions cut 1 base from V and 8 bases from J, with 12 bases between. CDR3 in amino acids: CASSLLGAGEAFF. The CDR3 nucleotides are TGCGCCAGCAGCTTGCTGGGGGCTGGGGAAGCTTTCTTT.

The chain uses TRBV9 and TRBJ2-7, with D unresolved. The CDR3 is 14 residues long. Per germline, CDR1 SGDLS and CDR2 YYNGEE. V was clipped by 0 bases and J by 2 bases, with 9 bases between them. The CDR3 sequence is CASSVGAQAYEQYF. Written as DNA, the CDR3 is TGTGCCAGCAGCGTAGGGGCCCAGGCCTACGAGCAGTACTTC.